Listed below are T cell receptor beta chains from one sample, sequenced in a study of shared clonotypes between healthy human individuals. Libraries were prepared by immunoSEQ multiplex PCR; TCRdb keeps only in-frame clonotypes and omits some of them. This table holds roughly 2.1 million clones, 85% to 95% found once. Source material: naive CD8+ T cells from PBMCs. These receptor sequences come from a man younger than 35 in good health. Some clones in this sample may be carry-over from other donors' samples. Each CDR3 is given with its conserved first and last residue. A D gene is named only where the DNA matches it firmly. Size tells how often a clone was seen (once, few, many) or the class of an expanded clone, and some rows leave it out.

v_gene: TRBV6-8
j_gene: TRBJ2-7
d_gene: -
abundance: -
CDR3aa: CASSYGPYEQYF
CDR3nt: TGTGCCAGCAGTTACGGCCCCTACGAGCAGTACTTC

v_gene: TRBV29-1
j_gene: TRBJ2-7
d_gene: -
abundance: -
CDR3aa: CSVVGVGEQYF
CDR3nt: TGCAGCGTTGTAGGGGTCGGCGAGCAGTACTTC

v_gene: TRBV7-8
j_gene: TRBJ1-2
d_gene: TRBD1
abundance: -
CDR3aa: CASSLTDRAFF
CDR3nt: TGTGCCAGCAGCTTAACGGACAGGGCCTTCTTC

v_gene: TRBV7-9
j_gene: TRBJ1-3
d_gene: TRBD1
abundance: -
CDR3aa: CASSLVGRQGNLENTIYF
CDR3nt: TGTGCCAGCAGCTTAGTGGGCAGACAGGGGAACCTTGAAAACACCATATATTTT

v_gene: TRBV9
j_gene: TRBJ2-2
d_gene: TRBD2
abundance: -
CDR3aa: CASSVEGTSGTGELFF
CDR3nt: TGTGCCAGCAGCGTAGAGGGGACTAGCGGAACCGGGGAGCTGTTTTTT

v_gene: TRBV7-9
j_gene: TRBJ1-2
d_gene: -
abundance: -
CDR3aa: CASSLARQLWGYTF
CDR3nt: TGTGCCAGCAGCTTAGCGAGGCAGCTATGGGGCTACACCTTC

v_gene: TRBV28
j_gene: TRBJ2-5
d_gene: -
abundance: -
CDR3aa: CASSHPVGGEETQYF
CDR3nt: TGTGCCAGCAGCCACCCAGTAGGTGGGGAAGAGACCCAGTACTTC

v_gene: TRBV7-2
j_gene: TRBJ2-3
d_gene: -
abundance: -
CDR3aa: CASRLDYSTDTQYF
CDR3nt: TGTGCCAGCCGACTGGACTACAGCACAGATACGCAGTATTTT

v_gene: TRBV30
j_gene: TRBJ1-1
d_gene: -
abundance: -
CDR3aa: CAWSPSDDDRTEAFF
CDR3nt: TGTGCCTGGAGTCCATCGGACGACGACCGAACTGAAGCTTTCTTT

v_gene: TRBV27
j_gene: TRBJ2-7
d_gene: TRBD1
abundance: -
CDR3aa: CASSLSSGTGLNYEQYF
CDR3nt: TGTGCCAGCAGTTTATCGTCGGGGACAGGGTTGAACTACGAGCAGTACTTC

v_gene: TRBV15
j_gene: TRBJ2-7
d_gene: TRBD2
abundance: -
CDR3aa: CATSGGGVYVGEQYF
CDR3nt: TGTGCCACCAGCGGCGGGGGGGTGTACGTAGGCGAGCAGTACTTC

v_gene: TRBV10-3
j_gene: TRBJ2-1
d_gene: TRBD1
abundance: -
CDR3aa: CAISDSGQLANEQFF
CDR3nt: TGTGCCATCAGTGATTCGGGACAGCTAGCCAATGAGCAGTTCTTC

v_gene: TRBV9
j_gene: TRBJ2-1
d_gene: -
abundance: -
CDR3aa: CASSPPGARYNEQFF
CDR3nt: TGTGCCAGCAGCCCTCCAGGGGCTCGGTACAATGAGCAGTTCTTC

v_gene: TRBV7-9
j_gene: TRBJ2-1
d_gene: -
abundance: -
CDR3aa: CASSLAQSRHEQFF
CDR3nt: TGTGCCAGCAGCTTAGCGCAAAGTAGGCATGAGCAGTTCTTC

v_gene: TRBV12-1
j_gene: TRBJ1-5
d_gene: -
abundance: -
CDR3aa: CASSPAGSNQPQHF
CDR3nt: TGTGCCAGCAGCCCAGCAGGAAGCAATCAGCCCCAGCATTTT

v_gene: TRBV5-1
j_gene: TRBJ2-7
d_gene: TRBD1
abundance: -
CDR3aa: CASSLWDRGREQYF
CDR3nt: TGCGCCAGCAGCTTGTGGGACAGGGGCCGCGAGCAGTACTTC

v_gene: TRBV5-4
j_gene: TRBJ1-2
d_gene: -
abundance: -
CDR3aa: CASSFNGDYGYTF
CDR3nt: TGTGCCAGCAGCTTTAACGGCGACTATGGCTACACCTTC

v_gene: TRBV9
j_gene: TRBJ2-1
d_gene: TRBD2
abundance: -
CDR3aa: CASSEGTSGNEQFF
CDR3nt: TGTGCCAGCAGCGAGGGGACTAGCGGGAATGAGCAGTTCTTC

v_gene: TRBV7-2
j_gene: TRBJ1-3
d_gene: -
abundance: once
CDR3aa: CATSQVPVGNTIYF
CDR3nt: TGTGCCACCTCACAGGTTCCTGTTGGAAACACCATATATTTT

v_gene: TRBV27
j_gene: TRBJ2-1
d_gene: TRBD1
abundance: -
CDR3aa: CASSPTGVRYNEQFF
CDR3nt: TGTGCCAGCAGTCCCACAGGGGTAAGGTACAATGAGCAGTTCTTC

v_gene: TRBV6-6
j_gene: TRBJ2-2
d_gene: -
abundance: -
CDR3aa: CASHLGTGELFF
CDR3nt: TGTGCCAGCCACTTGGGCACCGGGGAGCTGTTTTTT

v_gene: TRBV15
j_gene: TRBJ1-5
d_gene: TRBD1
abundance: -
CDR3aa: CATSRVGTGVINQPQHF
CDR3nt: TGTGCCACCAGCAGAGTAGGGACAGGGGTTATCAATCAGCCCCAGCATTTT

v_gene: TRBV4-2
j_gene: TRBJ1-5
d_gene: -
abundance: few
CDR3aa: CASSQYPGLNQPQHF
CDR3nt: TGTGCCAGCAGCCAATACCCTGGCCTCAATCAGCCCCAGCATTTT

v_gene: TRBV28
j_gene: TRBJ1-5
d_gene: -
abundance: -
CDR3aa: CASRRQIYSNQPQHF
CDR3nt: TGTGCCAGCAGGCGACAGATTTATAGCAATCAGCCCCAGCATTTT

v_gene: TRBV29-1
j_gene: TRBJ2-7
d_gene: TRBD2
abundance: -
CDR3aa: CSVRGGPYEQYF
CDR3nt: TGCAGCGTCCGCGGGGGTCCCTACGAGCAGTACTTC

v_gene: TRBV27
j_gene: TRBJ2-2
d_gene: TRBD2
abundance: -
CDR3aa: CASTVAGGVGLFF
CDR3nt: TGTGCCAGCACCGTAGCGGGAGGAGTGGGGCTGTTTTTT

v_gene: TRBV28
j_gene: TRBJ2-7
d_gene: -
abundance: -
CDR3aa: CASSTLGLFWEQYF
CDR3nt: TGTGCCAGCAGTACCCTAGGGCTCTTTTGGGAGCAGTACTTC

v_gene: TRBV19
j_gene: TRBJ1-1
d_gene: -
abundance: -
CDR3aa: CASRSGAAEAFF
CDR3nt: TGTGCCAGTAGATCGGGGGCGGCTGAAGCTTTCTTT

v_gene: TRBV29-1
j_gene: TRBJ2-1
d_gene: TRBD1
abundance: -
CDR3aa: CSTTGLGEQFF
CDR3nt: TGCAGCACGACAGGGCTAGGGGAGCAGTTCTTC

v_gene: TRBV28
j_gene: TRBJ2-7
d_gene: -
abundance: -
CDR3aa: CASSLVAYEQYF
CDR3nt: TGTGCCAGCAGTTTAGTTGCCTACGAGCAGTACTTC

v_gene: TRBV4-1
j_gene: TRBJ2-1
d_gene: -
abundance: -
CDR3aa: CASSYRDAQYNEQFF
CDR3nt: TGCGCCAGCAGCTACCGGGACGCGCAATACAATGAGCAGTTCTTC

v_gene: TRBV7-9
j_gene: TRBJ1-3
d_gene: -
abundance: -
CDR3aa: CASSRDRSTGNTIYF
CDR3nt: TGTGCCAGCAGCCGAGACAGGAGTACTGGAAACACCATATATTTT

v_gene: TRBV7-8
j_gene: TRBJ2-1
d_gene: TRBD2
abundance: -
CDR3aa: CASSLESGGYNEQFF
CDR3nt: TGTGCCAGCAGCTTAGAGTCGGGAGGCTACAATGAGCAGTTCTTC

v_gene: TRBV18
j_gene: TRBJ2-1
d_gene: TRBD2
abundance: -
CDR3aa: CASSEPSGRSYNEQFF
CDR3nt: TGTGCCAGCTCAGAACCTAGCGGGCGATCCTACAATGAGCAGTTCTTC

v_gene: TRBV7-9
j_gene: TRBJ2-7
d_gene: -
abundance: few
CDR3aa: CASSLANSYEQYF
CDR3nt: TGTGCCAGCAGCTTAGCGAATTCCTACGAGCAGTACTTC

v_gene: TRBV7-2
j_gene: TRBJ2-7
d_gene: -
abundance: -
CDR3aa: CASSLGRGTDGEQYF
CDR3nt: TGTGCCAGCAGCTTAGGTCGGGGGACGGATGGCGAGCAGTACTTC

v_gene: TRBV5-4
j_gene: TRBJ1-2
d_gene: TRBD1
abundance: once
CDR3aa: CASSLDATGFGYTF
CDR3nt: TGTGCCAGCAGCTTGGATGCGACAGGGTTTGGCTACACCTTC

v_gene: TRBV4-2
j_gene: TRBJ2-7
d_gene: -
abundance: -
CDR3aa: CASSQERGGIDEQYF
CDR3nt: TGTGCCAGCAGCCAAGAACGAGGGGGTATCGACGAGCAGTACTTC

v_gene: TRBV29-1
j_gene: TRBJ2-7
d_gene: TRBD1
abundance: -
CDR3aa: CSARPGTGNGEQYF
CDR3nt: TGCAGCGCCCGACCCGGGACAGGGAACGGCGAGCAGTACTTC

v_gene: TRBV19
j_gene: TRBJ1-3
d_gene: -
abundance: -
CDR3aa: CASTLAGGFGNTIYF
CDR3nt: TGTGCCAGTACCCTGGCGGGAGGATTTGGAAACACCATATATTTT

v_gene: TRBV27
j_gene: TRBJ2-7
d_gene: -
abundance: once
CDR3aa: CASGTPLYEQYF
CDR3nt: TGTGCCAGCGGGACCCCCCTCTACGAGCAGTACTTC